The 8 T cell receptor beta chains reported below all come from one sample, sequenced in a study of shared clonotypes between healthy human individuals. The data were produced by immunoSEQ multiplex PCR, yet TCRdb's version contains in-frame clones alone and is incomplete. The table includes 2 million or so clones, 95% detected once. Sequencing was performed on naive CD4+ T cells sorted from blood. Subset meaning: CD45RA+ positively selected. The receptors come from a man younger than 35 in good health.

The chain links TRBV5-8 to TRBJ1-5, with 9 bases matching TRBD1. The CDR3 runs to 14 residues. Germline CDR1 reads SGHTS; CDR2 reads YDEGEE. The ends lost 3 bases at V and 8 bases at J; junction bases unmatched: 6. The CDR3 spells CASSSGQGIEPQHF. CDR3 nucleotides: TGTGCCAGCAGCTCAGGACAGGGGATAGAGCCCCAGCATTTT.

CDR3 nucleotides: TGTGCCAGCAGCTCACAGGGACACCAGGGCGGGGAGCTGTTTTTT. It codes for CASSSQGHQGGELFF. V is TRBV5-6 and J is TRBJ2-2; D is possibly TRBD1 (6 bases). V dropped 3 bases and J dropped 7 bases, with 16 bases sitting between them. Germline V CDR1 and CDR2: SGHDT, YYEEEE. CDR3 size: 15 residues.

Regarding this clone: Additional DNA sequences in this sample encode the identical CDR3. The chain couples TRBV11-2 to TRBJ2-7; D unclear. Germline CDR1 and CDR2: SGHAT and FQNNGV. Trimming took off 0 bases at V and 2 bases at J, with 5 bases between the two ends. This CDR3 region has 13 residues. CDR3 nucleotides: TGTGCCAGCAGCTTAGATCGTCCCTACGAGCAGTACTTC. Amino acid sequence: CASSLDRPYEQYF. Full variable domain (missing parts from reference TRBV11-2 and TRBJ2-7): EAGVAQSPRYKIIEKRQSVAFWCNPISGHATLYWYQQILGQGPKLLIQFQNNGVVDDSQLPKDRFSAERLKGVDSTLKIQPAKLEDSAVYLCASSLDRPYEQYFGPGTRLTVT.

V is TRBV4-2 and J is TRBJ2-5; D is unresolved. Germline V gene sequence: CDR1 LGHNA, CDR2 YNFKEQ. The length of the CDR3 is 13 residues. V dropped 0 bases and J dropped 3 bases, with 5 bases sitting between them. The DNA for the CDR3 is TGTGCCAGCAGCCAAGACGCCGAAGAGACCCAGTACTTC. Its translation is CASSQDAEETQYF.

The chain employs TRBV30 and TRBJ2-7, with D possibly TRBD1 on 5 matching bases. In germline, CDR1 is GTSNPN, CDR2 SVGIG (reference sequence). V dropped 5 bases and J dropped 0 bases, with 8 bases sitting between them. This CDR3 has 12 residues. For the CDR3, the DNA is TGTGCCTGGGACAGTAGCTCCTACGAGCAGTACTTC. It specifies CAWDSSSYEQYF.

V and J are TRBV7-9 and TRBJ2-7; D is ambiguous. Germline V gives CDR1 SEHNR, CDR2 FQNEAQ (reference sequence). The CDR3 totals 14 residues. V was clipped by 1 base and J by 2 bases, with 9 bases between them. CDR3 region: CASSLGQSPYEQYF. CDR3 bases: TGTGCCAGCAGCTTAGGCCAAAGCCCCTACGAGCAGTACTTC.

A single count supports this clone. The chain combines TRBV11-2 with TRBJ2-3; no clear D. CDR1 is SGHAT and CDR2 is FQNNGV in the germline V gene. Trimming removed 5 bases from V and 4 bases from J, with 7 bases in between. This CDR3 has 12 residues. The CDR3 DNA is TGTGCCAGCAGCCCCCTTGCAGATACGCAGTATTTT. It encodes CASSPLADTQYF.

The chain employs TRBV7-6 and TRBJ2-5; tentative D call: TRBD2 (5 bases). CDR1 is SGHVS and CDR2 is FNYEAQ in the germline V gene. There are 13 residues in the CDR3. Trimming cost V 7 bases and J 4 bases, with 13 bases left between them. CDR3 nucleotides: TGTGCCAGCACTCTAACGGGGTCAGAGACCCAGTACTTC. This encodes CASTLTGSETQYF.